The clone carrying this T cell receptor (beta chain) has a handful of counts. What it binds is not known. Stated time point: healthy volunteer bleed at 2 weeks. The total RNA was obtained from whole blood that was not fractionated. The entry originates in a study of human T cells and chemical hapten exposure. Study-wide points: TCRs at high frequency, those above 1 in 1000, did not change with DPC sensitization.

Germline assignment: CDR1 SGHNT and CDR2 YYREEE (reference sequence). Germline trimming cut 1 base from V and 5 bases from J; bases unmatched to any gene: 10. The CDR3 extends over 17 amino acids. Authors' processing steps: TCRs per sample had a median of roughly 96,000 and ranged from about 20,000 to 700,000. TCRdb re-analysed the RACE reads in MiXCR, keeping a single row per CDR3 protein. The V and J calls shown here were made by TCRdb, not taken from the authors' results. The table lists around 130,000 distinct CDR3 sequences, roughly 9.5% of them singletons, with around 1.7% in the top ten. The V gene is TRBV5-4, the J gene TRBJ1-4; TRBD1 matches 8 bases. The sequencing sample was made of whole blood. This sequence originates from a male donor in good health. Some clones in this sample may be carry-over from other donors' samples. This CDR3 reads CASSLKGETGANEKLFF. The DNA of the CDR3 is TGTGCCAGCAGCTTGAAAGGAGAGACAGGGGCGAATGAAAAACTGTTTTTT. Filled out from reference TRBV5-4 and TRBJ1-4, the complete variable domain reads ETGVTQSPTHLIKTRGQQVTLRCSSQSGHNTVSWYQQALGQGPQFIFQYYREEENGRGNFPPRFSGLQFPNYSSELNVNALELDDSALYLCASSLKGETGANEKLFFGSGTQLSVL.